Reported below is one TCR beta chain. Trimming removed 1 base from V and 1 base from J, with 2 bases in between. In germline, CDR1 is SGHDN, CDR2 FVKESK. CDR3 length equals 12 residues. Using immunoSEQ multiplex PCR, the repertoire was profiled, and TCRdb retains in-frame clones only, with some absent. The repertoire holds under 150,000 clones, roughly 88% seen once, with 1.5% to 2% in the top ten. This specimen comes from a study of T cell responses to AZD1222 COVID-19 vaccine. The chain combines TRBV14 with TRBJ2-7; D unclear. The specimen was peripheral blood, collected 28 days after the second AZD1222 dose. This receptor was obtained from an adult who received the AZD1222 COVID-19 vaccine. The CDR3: CASSQVSYEQYF. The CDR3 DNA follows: TGTGCCAGCAGCCAAGTGTCCTACGAGCAGTACTTC.